Given below is one TCR beta chain in context. The antigen is undetermined. This sample is drawn from a study of cytomegalovirus exposure and HLA in healthy donors. Overall study findings and caveats: There were some public TCRs occurring in many donors, but most TCR sequences were rare. Per a later analysis, roughly 17,000 TCR beta sequences showed association with HLA alleles at 0.05 false discovery rate. Within the data, a cluster of highly shared sequence variants was likely a sequencing artifact.

PCR was performed using 60 Vbeta and 13 Jbeta primers. The table came from immunoSEQ multiplex PCR; TCRdb's copy has only in-frame clones and leaves some out. Among more than 110,000 clones listed, around 82% were seen once. The TCR comes from a man between 50 and 59 years old in good health and CMV-seronegative. Sequenced material: PBMCs.

In DNA form, the CDR3 reads TGTGCCAGCAGCTTTGAGGGGAGCGGGGGTTTCTCCTACGAGCAGTACTTC. Translated: CASSFEGSGGFSYEQYF. The chain recombines TRBV5-4 with TRBJ2-7; 8 bases map to TRBD2. Germline-derived CDR1 and CDR2 are SGHNT and YYREEE (reference sequence). CDR3 length: 17 residues. Trimming took 2 bases from V and 0 from J; bases not matched to a gene: 10.